A selection of T cell receptor beta chains follows, all from one sample in a study of control samples from healthy donors and cancer patients. Profiled with immunoSEQ multiplex PCR; TCRdb holds only in-frame clones, not every one. This table has 60,000 to 80,000 clones, roughly 87% appearing once. Material for sequencing was blood. The source of these receptors is a woman aged 45-60 years in good health. Each CDR3 is given with its conserved first and last residue. D genes are given only for firm matches. Only part of the rows carry a size: once, few, many, or a class if the clone is expanded.

j_call | d_call | clone_size | v_call | cdr3_nt | cdr3_aa
TRBJ2-1 | TRBD2 | few | TRBV27 | TGTGCCAGCAGTCCTTCTAGCGGGAGATACAATGAGCAGTTCTTC | CASSPSSGRYNEQFF
TRBJ1-2 | - | - | TRBV19 | TGTGCCAGTAGTATACCCACGGGCTATGGCTACACCTTC | CASSIPTGYGYTF
TRBJ1-1 | - | - | TRBV15 | TGTGCCACCAGCAGTCAGGGGACGAACACTGAAGCTTTCTTT | CATSSQGTNTEAFF
TRBJ2-1 | TRBD2 | - | TRBV4-1 | TGCGCCAGCCAGGTTCTAGCGGGAGGGAATGAGCAGTTCTTC | CASQVLAGGNEQFF
TRBJ2-1 | TRBD2 | - | TRBV9 | TGTGCCAGCAGCGTAGGTAGCGGGGGGGTTGAGCAGTTCTTC | CASSVGSGGVEQFF
TRBJ2-2 | - | - | TRBV5-1 | TGCGCCAGCAGCTTGATTGGGGGGTTTAACACCGGGGAGCTGTTTTTT | CASSLIGGFNTGELFF
TRBJ1-1 | - | - | TRBV10-3 | TGTGCCATCAGTGAGTCTGTCGCGGACACTGAAGCTTTCTTT | CAISESVADTEAFF
TRBJ2-3 | - | - | TRBV5-4 | TGTGCCAGCAGCTTGGCGGGCCCCGGAGGAGATACGCAGTATTTT | CASSLAGPGGDTQYF
TRBJ2-1 | - | - | TRBV6-2/TRBV6-3 | TGTGCCAGCAGTTACCGGGGTATGGGGGAGAATATCGATGAGCAGTTCTTC | CASSYRGMGENIDEQFF
TRBJ1-2 | TRBD1 | - | TRBV23-1 | TGCGCCAGCAGTCATCCCAACCGGGACAGGGGGCATCTGGACTATGGCTACACCTTC | CASSHPNRDRGHLDYGYTF
TRBJ2-5 | - | - | TRBV4-1 | TGCGCCAGCAGCCAAGATTGGACTGGGCAGGAGGAGACCCAGTACTTC | CASSQDWTGQEETQYF
TRBJ2-3 | TRBD2 | - | TRBV28 | TGTGCCAGCAGCCTCGGGGGGACAGATACGCAGTATTTT | CASSLGGTDTQYF
TRBJ2-7 | TRBD2 | - | TRBV2 | TGTGCCAGCATGTACCAGCGGGGGAACTACGAGCAGTACTTC | CASMYQRGNYEQYF
TRBJ2-7 | - | - | TRBV5-4 | TGTGCCAGCAGCTTGGAAGGAACCATGACCTACGAGCAGTACTTC | CASSLEGTMTYEQYF
TRBJ2-3 | - | - | TRBV24-1 | TGTGCCACCAGTGATTCCCCCGGCACAGATACGCAGTATTTT | CATSDSPGTDTQYF
TRBJ2-1 | - | - | TRBV5-5 | TGTGCCAGCAGCTTTCAGCTCCTTTCCTACAATGAGCAGTTCTTC | CASSFQLLSYNEQFF
TRBJ2-5 | TRBD1 | - | TRBV5-1 | TGCGCCAGCAGCTTTGATCGGTCGTCCGGGACAGGGAGGAAAGAGACCCAGTACTTC | CASSFDRSSGTGRKETQYF
TRBJ1-2 | - | - | TRBV28 | TGTGCCAGCAGCCCCTCTTATGGCTACACCTTC | CASSPSYGYTF
TRBJ2-7 | - | once | TRBV7-3 | TGTGCCAGCAGCCAAGATTCTAGGCGCGAGCAGTACTTC | CASSQDSRREQYF
TRBJ2-7 | TRBD2 | once | TRBV18 | TGTGCCAGCTCACCACTAGCGGGAGTAACCCAAGAGCAGTACTTC | CASSPLAGVTQEQYF
TRBJ1-2 | - | medium-sized | TRBV5-6 | TGTGCCAGCAGCACGGCGGGACACGAGGGCTACACCTTC | CASSTAGHEGYTF
TRBJ2-1 | TRBD2 | - | TRBV6-5 | TGTGCCAGCAGTTCCCTAGCGGGAGATTACAATGAGCAGTTCTTC | CASSSLAGDYNEQFF
TRBJ1-5 | - | - | TRBV19 | TGTGCCAGTAGTATTCAAGGTAGCAATCAGCCCCAGCATTTT | CASSIQGSNQPQHF
TRBJ2-1 | - | - | TRBV5-6 | TGTGCCAGCAGCCAAGGTGGTAGCGGTTTCTCTGGGGTTGAGCAGTTCTTC | CASSQGGSGFSGVEQFF
TRBJ2-1 | - | - | TRBV6-6 | TGTGCCAGCAGGGGGTCTGTAGCAAATGAGCAGTTCTTC | CASRGSVANEQFF
TRBJ2-1 | TRBD1 | few | TRBV24-1 | TGTGCCACCAGTGATCCACCCGGACAGGTAAATGAGCAGTTCTTC | CATSDPPGQVNEQFF
TRBJ2-3 | - | - | TRBV19 | TGTGCCAGTACCCAATCCGATACGCAGTATTTT | CASTQSDTQYF
TRBJ2-2 | TRBD2 | - | TRBV7-7 | TGTGCTAGCAGCTGGGGACTAGCTATGAACACCGGGGAGCTGTTTTTT | CASSWGLAMNTGELFF
TRBJ2-3 | - | once | TRBV29-1 | TGCAGCGGCCGGCAGGGGCGAGATACGCAGTATTTT | CSGRQGRDTQYF
TRBJ1-1 | - | - | TRBV7-8 | TGTGCCAGCAGTCCTGGACGACTGAACACTGAAGCTTTCTTT | CASSPGRLNTEAFF
TRBJ2-2 | TRBD1 | - | TRBV7-8 | TGTGCCAGCAGCCCCCGGACAGGGGGATCCCCCGGGGAGCTGTTTTTT | CASSPRTGGSPGELFF
TRBJ2-5 | - | - | TRBV24-1 | TGTGCCACCAGTGACCCCTCAGGGTTCCCCCAAGAGACCCAGTACTTC | CATSDPSGFPQETQYF
TRBJ2-3 | TRBD2 | - | TRBV7-2 | TGTGCCAGCAGCCGACTAGCTCCAACGCAGTATTTT | CASSRLAPTQYF
TRBJ2-6 | - | - | TRBV3-1/TRBV3-2 | TGTGCCAGCAGCCAAGGGGTGGGGACTGGGGCCAACGTCCTGACTTTC | CASSQGVGTGANVLTF
TRBJ1-6 | - | - | TRBV6-5 | TGTGCCAGCAGTTACGACAGCTCCTATAATTCACCCCTCCACTTT | CASSYDSSYNSPLHF
TRBJ1-6 | - | - | TRBV7-9 | TGTGCCAGCAGCTTAGATCGGCTCGGGAGGTCACCCCTCCACTTT | CASSLDRLGRSPLHF
TRBJ1-2 | TRBD1 | few | TRBV4-1 | TGCGCCAGCAGCCACTCTAAGGACAGGGGCCGTGGCTACACCTTC | CASSHSKDRGRGYTF